The 11 T cell receptor beta chains reported below all come from one sample, sequenced in a study of blood T cell repertoires in COVID-19 (dated by TCRdb to 2020 to 2021). The protocol used for the library was the immunoSEQ multiplex PCR assay. In TCRdb, the immuneACCESS table is reduced to in-frame sequences with V and J assigned. These tables do not hold every clone; where another copy was compared, an unresolved V gene accounts for under half, and the others remain unexplained. The sample table lists 200,000 to 250,000 clones, 75% to 85% of them with a count of one. The ten largest clones take up 9.1% of the sample. Sample: PBMCs or T cells enriched from blood (not recorded which). All receptors come from a woman between 45 and 65 years old with acute COVID-19.

CDR3 DNA sequence: TGTGCCAGCAGCCGAGTCGGAGGGGCTGAAGCTTTCTTT. Amino acid sequence: CASSRVGGAEAFF. The chain carries TRBV5-4 and TRBJ1-1, with a possible D match to TRBD1 (5 bases). CDR3 size: 13 residues. V was pared by 4 bases and J by 6 bases, with 13 bases between. Germline V gene sequence: CDR1 SGHNT, CDR2 YYREEE (reference sequence).

The V gene is TRBV18, the J gene TRBJ1-1; D not certain. Trimming took off 1 base at V and 1 base at J, with 10 bases between the two ends. The germline CDR1 and CDR2 sequences are KGHSH and LQKENI. This CDR3 is 15 amino acids long. CDR3 loop: CASSPLGRENTEAFF. CDR3 coding DNA: TGTGCCAGCTCACCACTCGGACGGGAGAACACTGAAGCTTTCTTT.

This chain joins TRBV18 and TRBJ2-1, with D unresolved. The CDR3 is 17 residues long. V lost 0 bases and J 2 bases, leaving 14 bases between the germline ends. Germline CDR1 reads KGHSH; CDR2 reads LQKENI. CDR3 residues: CASSPPNNNRAYNEQFF. In nucleotides, the CDR3 is TGTGCCAGCTCACCACCGAATAACAATCGTGCCTACAATGAGCAGTTCTTC.

The chain is built from TRBV28 and TRBJ1-1; perhaps TRBD1 as D (5 bases). CDR1 and CDR2 (germline): MDHEN, SYDVKM. The CDR3 length is 14 residues. Trimming cost V 5 bases and J 1 base, with 11 bases left between them. CDR3 nucleotides: TGTGCCAGCAGTCCGCCAGGGTCGAACACTGAAGCTTTCTTT. It is translated as CASSPPGSNTEAFF.

This CDR3 is CASSQRTGDNSPLHF. The CDR3 DNA reads as TGCGCCAGCAGCCAGAGGACAGGGGATAATTCACCCCTCCACTTT. The chain employs TRBV4-3 and TRBJ1-6, with TRBD1 identical over 9 bases. With V trimmed by 3 bases and J by 5 bases, 2 bases remained unmatched. Germline V CDR1 and CDR2: LGHNA, YSLEER. This CDR3 is 15 amino acids long.

CDR3 residues: CASSTGKEAFF. CDR3 in DNA: TGCGCCAGCAGCACAGGGAAGGAAGCTTTCTTT. The chain joins TRBV5-1 to TRBJ1-1, with a tentative D call TRBD1 (6 bases). The CDR3 totals 11 residues. Trimming stripped 4 bases from V and 8 bases from J, with 9 bases between. Germline V gives CDR1 SGHRS, CDR2 YFSETQ.

The chain combines TRBV29-1 with TRBJ2-5, with TRBD1 matching over 8 bases. Germline V CDR1 and CDR2: SQVTM, ANQGSEA. With V trimmed by 7 bases and J by 5 bases, 6 bases remained unmatched. The CDR3 is 12 amino acids. As DNA, the CDR3 is TGCAGCGGAATCAGGGGGCTGGAGACCCAGTACTTC. Protein product: CSGIRGLETQYF.

The rearrangement uses TRBV14 and TRBJ1-1; unclear D gene. Germline loops: CDR1 SGHDN, CDR2 FVKESK. This CDR3 has 13 amino acids. The V end lost 2 bases, the J end lost 1 base, and 5 bases lay between the germline ends. The CDR3: CASSQQWNTEAFF. The CDR3 DNA reads TGTGCCAGCAGCCAACAATGGAACACTGAAGCTTTCTTT. The complete variable domain, with remaining parts taken from reference TRBV14 and TRBJ1-1, reads EAGVTQFPSHSVIEKGQTVTLRCDPISGHDNLYWYRRVMGKEIKFLLHFVKESKQDESGMPNNRFLAERTGGTYSTLKVQPAELEDSGVYFCASSQQWNTEAFFGQGTRLTVV.

This rearrangement joins TRBV3-1 (or the pseudogene TRBV3-2) to TRBJ1-2; no definite D call. The CDR3 extends over 13 amino acids. The ends were cut back, 3 bases at V and 7 bases at J, with 12 bases in the middle. CDR1 and CDR2 (germline): LGHDT, YNNKEL (reference sequence). The CDR3 region is CASSQGGGVGYTF. DNA of the CDR3: TGTGCCAGCAGCCAGGGTGGAGGAGTTGGCTACACCTTC.

This clone appeared a single time. V usage is TRBV2 and J usage is TRBJ2-2; 7 nucleotides align to TRBD1. Germline assignment: CDR1 SNHLY and CDR2 FYNNEI. This CDR3 contains 15 residues. Unmatched junction bases numbered 3, after V lost 2 bases and J lost 3 bases. For the CDR3, the DNA is TGTGCCAGCAGTGAACTCAGGGGGTACACCGGGGAGCTGTTTTTT. It codes for CASSELRGYTGELFF.

The V call is TRBV10-2, the J call TRBJ2-2, with D possibly being TRBD2 (6 bases). The CDR3 runs to 15 residues. In germline, CDR1 is WSHSY, CDR2 SAAADI. Trimming removed 2 bases from V and 0 bases from J, with 7 bases in between. DNA of the CDR3: TGCGCCAGCAGTGAGACGGGGGCGAACACCGGGGAGCTGTTTTTT. It is translated as CASSETGANTGELFF.